This entry describes one T cell receptor (beta chain). This sample is part of a study of blood T cell repertoires in COVID-19. Living in about 25 US areas, the participants were between about 18 and 95 years of age. Clinical histories supplied by participants themselves formed the basis of cohort assignment. TCRdb keeps only in-frame clones here, not all; method: immunoSEQ multiplex PCR. The sample records about 330,000 clones, 85% to 90% being singletons. This CDR3 region has 15 residues. Trimming left V 0 bases short and J 8 bases short, with 13 bases between. In germline, CDR1 is LGHNA, CDR2 YNFKEQ.

The source material was PBMCs or T cells enriched from blood (not recorded which). The receptor's source is a woman under 30 who had recovered from COVID-19. This sequence joins TRBV4-2 and TRBJ1-4; D gene unclear. CDR3 bases: TGTGCCAGCAGCCAAGATCACAGAGGGCAGGAAAAACTGTTTTTT. This encodes CASSQDHRGQEKLFF.